These T cell receptor beta chains were read from a single sample in a study of Graves' ophthalmopathy and Graves' hyperthyroidism. TCRdb re-analysed the multiplex PCR reads in MiXCR, keeping a single row per CDR3 protein. The data show 170,000 or so distinct CDR3 sequences, with roughly 36% seen just once and less than 9.5% held by the top ten. Sample: peripheral blood. Every receptor here comes from a man aged 25 to 45 with Graves' ophthalmopathy. Each CDR3 is given with its conserved first and last residue. A D gene is named only where the DNA matches it firmly. Expanded clones get a size class; other rows say once, few or many, or leave the size out.

TRBJ1-5	many	TRBV19	NA	TGTGCCAGTAGTATCTTAGGACAGCCGAGCAATCAGCCCCAGCATTTT	CASSILGQPSNQPQHF
TRBJ2-7	NA	TRBV20-1	TRBD2	TGCAGTGCCAAGGGACTAGCGGGATCCTACGAGCAGTACTTC	CSAKGLAGSYEQYF
TRBJ2-7	many	TRBV6-5	TRBD1	TGTGCCAGCAGTCTTACAGGGGCTGTATACGAGCAGTACTTC	CASSLTGAVYEQYF
TRBJ2-5	NA	TRBV6-2/TRBV6-3	NA	TGTGCCAGCAGTTCGGGGACATATGAAGAGACCCAGTACTTC	CASSSGTYEETQYF
TRBJ2-5	NA	TRBV27	TRBD1	TGTGCCAGCAGCCACAGGGGGCCACAAGAGACCCAGTACTTC	CASSHRGPQETQYF
TRBJ2-5	NA	TRBV15	TRBD2	TGTGCCACCAGCAGATCTAGCGGGACAAGGGAGACCCAGTACTTC	CATSRSSGTRETQYF
TRBJ2-7	many	TRBV19	NA	TGTGCCAGTAGTATCGGCAGCGGGTACGAGCAGTACTTC	CASSIGSGYEQYF
TRBJ2-7	NA	TRBV6-2/TRBV6-3	TRBD1	TGTGCCAGCAGTTACGGGCAGGGGGAGAAGTACTTC	CASSYGQGEKYF
TRBJ1-1	once	TRBV6-4	TRBD1	TGTGCCAGCACCCACAGGGGCACTGAAGCTTTCTTT	CASTHRGTEAFF
TRBJ2-7	many	TRBV6-5	NA	TGTGCCAGCAGTTCCGGCCCGAACTCCTACGAGCAGTACTTC	CASSSGPNSYEQYF
TRBJ2-2	many	TRBV6-2/TRBV6-3	NA	TGTGCCAGCAGCTTACAGGAGACCGGGGAGCTGTTTTTT	CASSLQETGELFF
TRBJ1-2	few	TRBV6-2/TRBV6-3	NA	TGTGCCAGCAGTTACTCCCCCCTCGGCATCTATGGCTACACCTTC	CASSYSPLGIYGYTF
TRBJ2-5	NA	TRBV4-1	NA	TGCGCCAGCAGCCAAGATCCCCGGGTCGGGGAGACCCAGTACTTC	CASSQDPRVGETQYF